This T cell receptor (beta chain) was observed in a study of shared clonotypes between healthy human individuals. In germline, CDR1 is SGHDN, CDR2 FVKESK. V was pared by 3 bases and J by 2 bases, with 8 bases between. The CDR3 contains 13 residues. Turning to this clone: Its specificity is not known.

Genomic DNA of every subset was divided equally among multiple immunoSEQ plates. The protocol was immunoSEQ multiplex PCR, while the TCRdb copy is restricted to in-frame clones and leaves out a portion. This sample has millions of clones, with roughly 94% found just once. General study findings and limits: Represented diversity (both genetic and exposure-history) was limited by the small number of donors. Sharing across a handful of donors was seen in 4% to 6.5% of naive CD4 clonotypes.

Sequencing input: naive CD4+ T cells sorted from blood. Stated subset: CD45RA+ positively selected. The chain employs TRBV14 and TRBJ2-7; the D is unclear. This sequence was found in a man aged 18 to 29 in good health. In DNA form, the CDR3 reads TGTGCCAGCAGCCACAGGTATGCCTACGAGCAGTACTTC. Protein: CASSHRYAYEQYF.